A single sample is the source of the 27 T cell receptor beta chains below, sequenced in a study of blood T cell repertoires in COVID-19. Assay used: immunoSEQ multiplex PCR; TCRdb lists only in-frame clones, some missing. The table records 290,000 or so clones, around nine tenths of them present only once. The sequenced sample consisted of PBMCs or T cells enriched from blood (not recorded which). These receptors originate from a woman in her 30s who had recovered from COVID-19.

The J gene is TRBJ2-2, the V gene TRBV28; D is possibly TRBD2 (5 bases). This CDR3 spans 11 amino acids. CDR1 and CDR2 from the germline V gene are MDHEN and SYDVKM. For the CDR3, the DNA is TGTGGAGCGGAAAACACCGGGGAGCTGTTTTTT. Translated: CGAENTGELFF.

The J gene is TRBJ1-2, the V gene TRBV2; D is unresolved. Germline V lookup: CDR1 SNHLY, CDR2 FYNNEI. CDR3 length: 11 amino acids. V was cut by 6 bases and J by 5 bases, with 7 bases left in between. The CDR3 DNA reads as TGTGCCAGCAGCCGAGAATATGGCTACACCTTC. Translated: CASSREYGYTF.

The gene calls are TRBV5-1 and TRBJ2-1, with 8 bases aligning to TRBD2. V gave up 4 bases and J gave up 6 bases; unmatched junction bases: 12. Germline assignment: CDR1 SGHRS and CDR2 YFSETQ. The CDR3 sequence is 16 residues long. The CDR3 loop is CASSVLSGSQGNEQFF. The CDR3 nucleotides are TGCGCCAGCAGCGTCCTGAGCGGGAGCCAAGGCAATGAGCAGTTCTTC.

V is TRBV24-1 and J is TRBJ1-1; 8 bases map to TRBD1. This CDR3 contains 14 residues. The germline V gene encodes CDR1 KGHDR and CDR2 SFDVKD. V trimming: 5 bases; J trimming: 5 bases; junction bases outside the gene matches: 6. For the CDR3, the DNA is TGTGCCACCAGTGCTGACAGGGGTGGTACTGAAGCTTTCTTT. Translation gives CATSADRGGTEAFF.

The chain couples TRBV5-1 to TRBJ2-2; D unresolved. Trimming took 2 bases from V and 1 from J, leaving 3 bases between them. Germline V gene lookup returns CDR1 SGHRS and CDR2 YFSETQ. This CDR3 comprises 13 residues. CDR3 protein: CASSLQNTGELFF. The CDR3 coding sequence is TGCGCCAGCAGCTTACAGAACACCGGGGAGCTGTTTTTT.

The chain carries TRBV19 and TRBJ1-3; perhaps TRBD1 as D (5 bases). This CDR3 is 16 amino acids long. Germline CDR1 reads LNHDA; CDR2 reads SQIVND (reference sequence). V was pared by 5 bases and J by 2 bases, with 16 bases between. CDR3: CASSPPTGFPGNTIYF. The CDR3 DNA follows: TGTGCCAGTAGTCCCCCTACAGGATTTCCTGGAAACACCATATATTTT.

This chain connects TRBV7-3 to TRBJ2-6, with TRBD1 as a possible D gene (5 bases). V gave up 1 base and J gave up 0 bases, with 10 bases separating them. The CDR3 length is 17 residues. CDR1 SGHTA and CDR2 FQGTGA come from the germline V gene. The CDR3 DNA is TGTGCCAGCAGCTTAATCCCTGACAGCTCTGGGGCCAACGTCCTGACTTTC. Residues: CASSLIPDSSGANVLTF.

The V gene is TRBV9, the J gene TRBJ2-1, with TRBD2 matching over 10 bases. Germline V gene sequence: CDR1 SGDLS, CDR2 YYNGEE. This CDR3 comprises 16 residues. The V gene end was trimmed by 2 bases and the J gene end by 1 base; junction bases not matched to a gene: 3. The CDR3 coding sequence is TGTGCCAGCAGCGTTTATAGCGGGAGGTCCTACAATGAGCAGTTCTTC. Encoded protein: CASSVYSGRSYNEQFF.

The chain combines TRBV6-5 with TRBJ1-1, with unresolved D. CDR1 is MNHEY and CDR2 is SVGAGI in the germline V gene. This CDR3 has 15 residues. Trimming shortened V by 8 bases and J by 0 bases, and 16 bases separated the two germline ends. This CDR3 reads CASSAPVSMNTEAFF. Here the CDR3 DNA reads TGTGCCAGCTCTGCGCCGGTTAGCATGAACACTGAAGCTTTCTTT.

The J gene is TRBJ2-5, the V gene TRBV24-1; TRBD2 matches 11 bases. V dropped 7 bases and J dropped 4; count of bases not matched to a gene: 7. CDR1 KGHDR and CDR2 SFDVKD come from the germline V gene. This CDR3 has 15 residues. CDR3 DNA sequence: TGTGCCACCAGCCTTAGCGGGAGGGGAGGAGAGACCCAGTACTTC. Amino acids: CATSLSGRGGETQYF.

V usage is TRBV7-2 and J usage is TRBJ1-1; no clear D gene. CDR1 is SGHTA and CDR2 is FQGNSA in the germline V gene. The CDR3 consists of 18 residues. Deletions cut 5 bases from V and 0 bases from J, with 22 bases between. The CDR3 nucleotides read TGTGCCAGCAGCCCCGCAAGAGGGCGCGACCCATTGAACACTGAAGCTTTCTTT. This encodes CASSPARGRDPLNTEAFF.

The chain links TRBV5-4 to TRBJ2-7, with TRBD2 as a possible D gene (5 bases). The CDR3 extends over 16 amino acids. The germline V gene encodes CDR1 SGHNT and CDR2 YYREEE (reference sequence). V was trimmed by 4 bases and J by 1 base, leaving 18 bases between them. The CDR3 spells CASSPMDSFLSYEQYF. CDR3 nucleotides: TGTGCCAGCAGCCCCATGGACTCTTTCCTTTCCTACGAGCAGTACTTC.

The rearrangement uses TRBV30 and TRBJ1-2, with 7 bases identical to TRBD1. Trimming took 7 bases from V and 3 from J; bases not matched to a gene: 8. From germline, CDR1 is GTSNPN and CDR2 SVGIG (reference sequence). The CDR3 is 13 amino acids. CDR3 sequence (DNA): TGTGCCTCGACACGACAGGGACACTATGGCTACACCTTC. Translated: CASTRQGHYGYTF.

The chain carries TRBV28 and TRBJ1-5, with D perhaps matching TRBD1 (6 bases). The V end lost 8 bases, the J end lost 3 bases, and 14 bases lay between the germline ends. The CDR3 runs 14 residues. Germline lookup yields CDR1 MDHEN and CDR2 SYDVKM. CDR3 DNA sequence: TGTGCCAGCGGTCAGGGGCCTTTCAATCAGCCCCAGCATTTT. Translated, it gives CASGQGPFNQPQHF.

V usage is TRBV2 and J usage is TRBJ2-1; D perhaps matches TRBD1 (6 bases). V lost 6 bases and J 7 bases, leaving 10 bases between the germline ends. Germline assignment: CDR1 SNHLY and CDR2 FYNNEI. The CDR3 is 12 amino acids. CDR3 in amino acids: CASREDRNEQFF. The DNA for the CDR3 is TGTGCCAGCAGGGAGGACAGAAATGAGCAGTTCTTC.

The genes are TRBV5-4 and TRBJ2-1; the match to TRBD2 covers 13 bases. The CDR3 totals 15 residues. V shed 1 base, J shed 7 bases, and the junction held 2 bases outside the gene matches. Looked up from germline, CDR1 is SGHNT and CDR2 is YYREEE (reference sequence). CDR3 residues: CASSLRTSGSNEQFF. The CDR3 nucleotides are TGTGCCAGCAGCTTGAGGACTAGCGGGAGTAATGAGCAGTTCTTC.

This clone was seen a single time. The V call is TRBV5-1, the J call TRBJ2-6; a possible D gene is TRBD1 (6 bases). Germline-derived CDR1 and CDR2 are SGHRS and YFSETQ. CDR3 length: 15 residues. Trimming removed 0 bases from V and 4 bases from J, with 8 bases in between. The chain's CDR3 is CASSLDGGGANVLTF. The DNA of the CDR3 is TGCGCCAGCAGCTTGGATGGGGGCGGGGCCAACGTCCTGACTTTC. Variable domain in full (rest from reference TRBV5-1 and TRBJ2-6): KAGVTQTPRYLIKTRGQQVTLSCSPISGHRSVSWYQQTPGQGLQFLFEYFSETQRNKGNFPGRFSGRQFSNSRSEMNVSTLELGDSALYLCASSLDGGGANVLTFGAGSRLTVL.

V gene TRBV7-9 combines with J gene TRBJ2-1; 12 positions match TRBD2. The CDR3 length is 15 residues. Germline V gives CDR1 SEHNR, CDR2 FQNEAQ (reference sequence). After removal of 4 bases from V and 7 bases from J, the junction contained 5 bases not matched to a gene. The DNA for the CDR3 is TGTGCCAGCAGCTCTAGCGGGAGGGCGGAAAATGAGCAGTTCTTC. This codes for CASSSSGRAENEQFF.

This clone showed up just once. This chain links TRBV10-3 with TRBJ2-7; tentative D call: TRBD2 (5 bases). Germline V CDR1 and CDR2: ENHRY, SYGVKD. This CDR3 contains 16 residues. Trimming shortened V by 1 base and J by 0 bases, and 13 bases separated the two germline ends. CDR3 loop: CAISEFGIEVSYEQYF. The CDR3 nucleotides read TGTGCCATCAGTGAGTTCGGGATCGAAGTCTCCTACGAGCAGTACTTC.

A few counts support this clone. The rearrangement joins TRBV2 to TRBJ1-2; perhaps TRBD1 as D (6 bases). The germline CDR1 and CDR2 sequences are SNHLY and FYNNEI. The CDR3 totals 14 residues. The V end lost 6 bases, the J end lost 1 base, and 12 bases lay between the germline ends. The CDR3 DNA is TGTGCCAGCAGGCCGGCGGACAGTAACTATGGCTACACCTTC. This encodes CASRPADSNYGYTF.

The chain couples TRBV5-6 to TRBJ2-1, with 7 positions matching TRBD2. J was trimmed by 7 bases and V by 0 bases; bases with no gene match: 4. CDR1 is SGHDT, CDR2 YYEEEE, per germline. This CDR3 contains 14 residues. CDR3 loop: CASSLAGLSNEQFF. In DNA form, the CDR3 reads TGTGCCAGCAGCTTGGCGGGACTATCGAATGAGCAGTTCTTC.

The CDR3 loop is CASSQSGAGEWETQYF. The CDR3 DNA sequence: TGCGCCAGCAGCCAATCAGGGGCGGGAGAGTGGGAGACCCAGTACTTC. V gene TRBV4-3 combines with J gene TRBJ2-5; a weak D match, TRBD2 (7 bases). V was pared by 2 bases and J by 5 bases, with 18 bases between. The CDR3 is 16 amino acids. Germline V gene data show CDR1 as LGHNA and CDR2 as YSLEER.

This chain uses TRBV5-1 with TRBJ2-3; 12 nucleotides agree with TRBD2. Losses at the gene ends were 3 bases for V and 4 bases for J; bases not matched to a gene: 3. CDR3 size: 15 residues. From germline, CDR1 is SGHRS and CDR2 YFSETQ. The CDR3 loop is CASSSSGRAPDTQYF. The CDR3 DNA is TGCGCCAGCAGCTCTAGCGGGAGGGCCCCAGATACGCAGTATTTT.

The V call is TRBV2, the J call TRBJ2-3, with D possibly being TRBD1 (6 bases). CDR3 size: 14 residues. Germline values: CDR1 SNHLY, CDR2 FYNNEI. V was shortened by 3 bases and J by 3 bases, with 10 bases between the two germline ends. The CDR3: CASSDDRTTDTQYF. DNA for the CDR3: TGTGCCAGCAGTGATGACAGGACAACAGATACGCAGTATTTT.

The chain is built from TRBV7-3 and TRBJ2-1; 14 positions agree with TRBD2. V was clipped by 4 bases and J by 9 bases; unmatched bases: 5. Germline values: CDR1 SGHTA, CDR2 FQGTGA. CDR3 length: 15 residues. The DNA of the CDR3 is TGTGCCAGCAGCTCGGGACTAGCGGGGGATGGTGAGCAGTTCTTC. It codes for CASSSGLAGDGEQFF.

The rearrangement links TRBV3-1 (or the pseudogene TRBV3-2) to TRBJ2-1; no definite D call. This CDR3 has 15 amino acids. V was pared by 0 bases and J by 0 bases, with 6 bases between. Germline CDR1 is LGHDT and CDR2 is YNNKEL (reference sequence). CDR3 DNA sequence: TGTGCCAGCAGCCAAGAAACGAGCTCCTACAATGAGCAGTTCTTC. This gives the protein CASSQETSSYNEQFF.

The rearrangement uses TRBV19 and TRBJ1-1; maybe TRBD1 (5 bases). The CDR3 sequence is 14 residues long. Germline lookup yields CDR1 LNHDA and CDR2 SQIVND (reference sequence). The V gene lost 4 bases and the J gene lost 0 bases, with 9 bases spanning the gap. The CDR3 bases are TGTGCCAGTAGTAGAGACAGAATGAACACTGAAGCTTTCTTT. It specifies CASSRDRMNTEAFF.